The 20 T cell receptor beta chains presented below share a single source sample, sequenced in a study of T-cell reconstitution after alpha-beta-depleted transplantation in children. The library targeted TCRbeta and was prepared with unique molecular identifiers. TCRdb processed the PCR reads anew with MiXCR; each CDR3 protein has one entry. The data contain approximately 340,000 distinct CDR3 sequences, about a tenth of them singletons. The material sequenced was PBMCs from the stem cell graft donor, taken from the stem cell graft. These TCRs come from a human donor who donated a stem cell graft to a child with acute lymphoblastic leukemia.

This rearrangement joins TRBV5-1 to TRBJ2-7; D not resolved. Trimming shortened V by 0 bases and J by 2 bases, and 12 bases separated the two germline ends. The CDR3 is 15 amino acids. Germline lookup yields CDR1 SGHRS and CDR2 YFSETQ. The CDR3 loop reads CASSLDGGIAYEQYF. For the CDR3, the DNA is TGCGCCAGCAGCTTGGATGGCGGCATTGCCTACGAGCAGTACTTC.

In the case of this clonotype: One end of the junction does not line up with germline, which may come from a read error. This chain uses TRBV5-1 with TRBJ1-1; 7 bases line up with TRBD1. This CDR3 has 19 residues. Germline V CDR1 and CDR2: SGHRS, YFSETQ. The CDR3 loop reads CASRLGSGGWQASGTEAFF. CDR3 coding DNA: TGCGCCAGCAGGTTGGGATCAGGGGGGTGGCAGGCCTCGGGCACTGAAGCTTTCTTT.

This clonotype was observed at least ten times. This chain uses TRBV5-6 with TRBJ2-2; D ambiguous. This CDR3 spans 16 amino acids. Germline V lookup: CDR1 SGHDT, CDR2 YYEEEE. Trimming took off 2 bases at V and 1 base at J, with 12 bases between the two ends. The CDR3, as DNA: TGTGCCAGCAGCTTCAGAGTAGGGTTGAACACCGGGGAGCTGTTTTTT. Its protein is CASSFRVGLNTGELFF.

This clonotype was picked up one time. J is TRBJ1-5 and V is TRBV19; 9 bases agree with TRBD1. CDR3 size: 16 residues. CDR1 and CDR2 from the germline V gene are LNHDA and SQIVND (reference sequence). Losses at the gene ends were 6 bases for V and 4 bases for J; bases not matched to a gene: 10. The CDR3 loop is CASSHRAGQGNQPQHF. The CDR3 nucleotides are TGTGCCAGTAGCCATCGCGCGGGACAGGGAAATCAGCCCCAGCATTTT.

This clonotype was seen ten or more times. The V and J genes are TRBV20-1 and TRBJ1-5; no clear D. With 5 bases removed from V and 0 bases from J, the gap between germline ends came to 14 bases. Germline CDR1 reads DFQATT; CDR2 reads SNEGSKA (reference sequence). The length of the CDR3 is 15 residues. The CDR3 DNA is TGCAGTGCTCCTGAAGGAGGGTATAGCAATCAGCCCCAGCATTTT. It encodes CSAPEGGYSNQPQHF.

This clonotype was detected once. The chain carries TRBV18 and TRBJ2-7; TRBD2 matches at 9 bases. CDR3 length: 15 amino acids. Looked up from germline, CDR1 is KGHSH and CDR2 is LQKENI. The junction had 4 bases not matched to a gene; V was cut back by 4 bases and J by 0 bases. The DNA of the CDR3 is TGTGCCAGCTCACAGAGCGGGGGGAGCTCCTACGAGCAGTACTTC. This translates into CASSQSGGSSYEQYF.

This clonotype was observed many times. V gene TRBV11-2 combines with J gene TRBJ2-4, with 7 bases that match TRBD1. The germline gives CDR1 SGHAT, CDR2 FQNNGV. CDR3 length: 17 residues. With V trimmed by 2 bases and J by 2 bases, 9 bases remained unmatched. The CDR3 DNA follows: TGTGCCAGCAGCTTAAGCAGAGGGGGCCGATCCAAAAACATTCAGTACTTC. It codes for CASSLSRGGRSKNIQYF.

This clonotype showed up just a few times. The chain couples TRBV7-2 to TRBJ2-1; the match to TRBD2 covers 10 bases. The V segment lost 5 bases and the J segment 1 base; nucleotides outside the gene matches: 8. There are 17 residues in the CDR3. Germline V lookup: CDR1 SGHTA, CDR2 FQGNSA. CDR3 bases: TGTGCCAGCAGCACCCCGGCTAGCGGGGGTTCCTACAATGAGCAGTTCTTC. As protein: CASSTPASGGSYNEQFF.

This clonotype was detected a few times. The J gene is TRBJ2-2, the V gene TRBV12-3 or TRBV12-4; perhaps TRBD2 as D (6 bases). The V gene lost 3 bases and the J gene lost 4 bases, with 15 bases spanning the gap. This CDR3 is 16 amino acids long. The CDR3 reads CASSLSLAGFTGELFF. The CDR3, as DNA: TGTGCCAGCAGTTTGTCACTAGCCGGTTTCACCGGGGAGCTGTTTTTT.

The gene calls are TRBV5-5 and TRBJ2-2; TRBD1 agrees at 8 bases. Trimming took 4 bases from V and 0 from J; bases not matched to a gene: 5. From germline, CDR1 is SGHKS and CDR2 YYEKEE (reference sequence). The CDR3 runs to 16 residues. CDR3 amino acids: CASSVRGQPNTGELFF. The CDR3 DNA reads TGTGCCAGCAGCGTCAGGGGGCAACCGAACACCGGGGAGCTGTTTTTT.

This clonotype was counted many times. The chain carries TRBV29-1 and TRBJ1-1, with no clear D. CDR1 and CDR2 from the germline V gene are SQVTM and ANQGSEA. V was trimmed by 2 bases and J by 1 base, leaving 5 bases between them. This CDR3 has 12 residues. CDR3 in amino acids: CSVERKNTEAFF. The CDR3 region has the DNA TGCAGCGTTGAAAGGAAGAACACTGAAGCTTTCTTT.

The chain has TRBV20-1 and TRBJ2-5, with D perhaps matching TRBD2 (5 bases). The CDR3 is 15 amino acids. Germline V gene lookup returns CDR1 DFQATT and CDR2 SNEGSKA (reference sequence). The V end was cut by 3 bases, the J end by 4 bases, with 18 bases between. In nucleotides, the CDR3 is TGCAGTGCTAGGGGTACCGAGGGTGAGCGAGAGACCCAGTACTTC. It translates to CSARGTEGERETQYF.

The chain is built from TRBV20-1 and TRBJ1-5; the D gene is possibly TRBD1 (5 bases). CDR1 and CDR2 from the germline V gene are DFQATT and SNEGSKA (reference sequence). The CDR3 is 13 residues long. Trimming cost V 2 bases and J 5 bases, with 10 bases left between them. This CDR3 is CSARREGDQPQHF. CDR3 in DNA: TGCAGTGCTAGAAGGGAAGGGGATCAGCCCCAGCATTTT.

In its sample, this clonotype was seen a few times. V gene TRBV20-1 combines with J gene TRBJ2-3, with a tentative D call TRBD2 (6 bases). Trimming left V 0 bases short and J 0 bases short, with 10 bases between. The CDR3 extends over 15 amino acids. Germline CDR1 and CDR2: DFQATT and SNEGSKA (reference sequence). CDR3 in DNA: TGCAGTGCTAGAGATTGGGGGACTAGCACAGATACGCAGTATTTT. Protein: CSARDWGTSTDTQYF.

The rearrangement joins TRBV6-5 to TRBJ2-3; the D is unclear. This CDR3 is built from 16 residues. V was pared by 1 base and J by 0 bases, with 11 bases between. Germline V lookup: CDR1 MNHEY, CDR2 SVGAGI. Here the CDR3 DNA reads TGTGCCAGCAGTTACTGGCTGGGTGTGAGCACAGATACGCAGTATTTT. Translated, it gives CASSYWLGVSTDTQYF.

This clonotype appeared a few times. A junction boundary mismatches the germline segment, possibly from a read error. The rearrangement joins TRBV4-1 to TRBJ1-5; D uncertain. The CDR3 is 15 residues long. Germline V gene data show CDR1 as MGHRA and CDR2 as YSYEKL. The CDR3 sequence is CASRQDVTVAQPQHF. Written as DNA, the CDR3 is TGCGCCAGCAGACAAGACGTGACCGTAGCTCAGCCCCAGCATTTT.

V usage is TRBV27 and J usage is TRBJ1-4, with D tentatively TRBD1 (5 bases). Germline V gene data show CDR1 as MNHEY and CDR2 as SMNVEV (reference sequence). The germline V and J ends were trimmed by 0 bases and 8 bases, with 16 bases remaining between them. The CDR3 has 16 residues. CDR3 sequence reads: CASSLSGGTSGEKLFF. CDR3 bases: TGTGCCAGCAGTTTATCGGGCGGGACTTCAGGGGAAAAACTGTTTTTT.

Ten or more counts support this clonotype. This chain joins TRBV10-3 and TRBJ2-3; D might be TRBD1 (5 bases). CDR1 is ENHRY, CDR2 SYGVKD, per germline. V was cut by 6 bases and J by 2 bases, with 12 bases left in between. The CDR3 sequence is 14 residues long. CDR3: CAIRGPEVTDTQYF. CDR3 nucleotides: TGTGCCATCAGGGGGCCTGAAGTCACAGATACGCAGTATTTT.

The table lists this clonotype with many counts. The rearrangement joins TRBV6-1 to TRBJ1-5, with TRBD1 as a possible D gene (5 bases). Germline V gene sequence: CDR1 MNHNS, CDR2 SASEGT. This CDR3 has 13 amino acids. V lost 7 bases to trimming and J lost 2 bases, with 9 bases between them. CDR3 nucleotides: TGTGCCAGCAAGGGGTACGGCAATCAGCCCCAGCATTTT. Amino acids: CASKGYGNQPQHF.

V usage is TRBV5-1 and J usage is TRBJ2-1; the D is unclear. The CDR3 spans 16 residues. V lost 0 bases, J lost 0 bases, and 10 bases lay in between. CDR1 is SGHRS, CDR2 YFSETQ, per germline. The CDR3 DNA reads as TGCGCCAGCAGCTTGGCCGGTAGAGGCTCCTACAATGAGCAGTTCTTC. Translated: CASSLAGRGSYNEQFF.